Sequencing of this T cell receptor (beta chain) was carried out in a study of control samples from healthy donors and cancer patients. The table came from immunoSEQ multiplex PCR; TCRdb's copy has only in-frame clones and leaves some out. The table includes over 150,000 clones, about 94% detected once. The CDR3 contains 12 residues. Germline-derived CDR1 and CDR2 are WNHNN and SYGVQD (reference sequence). V shed 6 bases, J shed 6 bases, and the junction held 5 bases outside the gene matches. The sequencing input was blood. The clonotype originates from a middle-aged man in good health. J is TRBJ2-7 and V is TRBV10-1; the match to TRBD1 covers 7 bases. The CDR3 sequence: CASREQGSEQYF. The CDR3 nucleotides read TGCGCCAGCAGAGAACAGGGGAGCGAGCAGTACTTC.